This TCR beta chain was captured by sequencing in a study of blood T cells in healthy people across ages. Through a sample-barcoded 5' primer and a J-beta primer mix, a second PCR was run for roughly 7 to 11 cycles. TCRdb re-called the 5' RACE reads through MiXCR, storing one row per CDR3 protein. Among roughly 1,300,000 distinct CDR3 sequences listed, roughly 64% were seen once. The CDR3 length is 17 residues. V gave up 5 bases and J gave up 0 bases, with 19 bases separating them. Looked up from germline, CDR1 is SGHTA and CDR2 is FQGNSA. The rearrangement links TRBV7-2 to TRBJ1-1; possible D gene TRBD1, 5 bases. This TCR derives from a man between 18 and 35 years old in good health. The source material was blood. The CDR3 nucleotides read TGTGCCAGCAGCCTAGGGGCGATTGCGACGGTGAACACTGAAGCTTTCTTT. Its protein product is CASSLGAIATVNTEAFF. Full variable domain (missing parts from reference TRBV7-2 and TRBJ1-1): GAGVSQSPSNKVTEKGKDVELRCDPISGHTALYWYRQSLGQGLEFLIYFQGNSAPDKSGLPSDRFSAERTGGSVSTLTIQRTQQEDSAVYLCASSLGAIATVNTEAFFGQGTRLTVV.